The rows below give T cell receptor beta chains drawn from one sample of a study of neurological immune-mediated disorders. TCRdb processed the 5' RACE reads anew with MiXCR; each CDR3 protein has one entry. The table includes roughly 48,000 distinct CDR3 sequences, about 5.6% detected once. The specimen sequenced was CD4+ T cells from blood. Source of these receptors: a woman between 18 and 29 years old with multiple sclerosis. Each CDR3 is given with its conserved first and last residue. Fields, in order: CDR3 DNA, CDR3 protein, V gene, clone size, J gene, D gene. A D gene is named only where the DNA matches it firmly. Rows may omit the clone size; those that give it use once, few, many or a size class.

TGCGCCAGCGCCCCGGGACTTAGGTTGGAGACCCAGTACTTC CASAPGLRLETQYF TRBV5-1 many TRBJ2-5 -
TGTGCCAGCAGCTTGGGGCGCTGGGCTTTGAACTATGGCTACACCTTC CASSLGRWALNYGYTF TRBV5-5 many TRBJ1-2 -
TGCAGTGCTGTGGACAGGGGGGACACAGATACGCAGTATTTT CSAVDRGDTDTQYF TRBV20-1 many TRBJ2-3 TRBD1
TGCAGAACCCAACTAGCGATAACAGATACGCAGTATTTT CRTQLAITDTQYF TRBV20-1 many TRBJ2-3 TRBD2
TGTGCCAGCAGCCAAGGACAGGGGGCGGGAAACACCATATATTTT CASSQGQGAGNTIYF TRBV3-1 many TRBJ1-3 TRBD1
TGCAGTGCGGGTCGGGGAGGGGGCGCAGATACGCAGTATTTT CSAGRGGGADTQYF TRBV20-1 - TRBJ2-3 -
TGTGCCAGCAGCGTAGCTCCGGGGGCGGGTTTTTTGTACACTGAAGCTTTCTTT CASSVAPGAGFLYTEAFF TRBV9 many TRBJ1-1 -
TGTGCCAGCAGTCCCTTGGGACAGCACAATAGCAATCAGCCCCAGCATTTT CASSPLGQHNSNQPQHF TRBV12-3/TRBV12-4 many TRBJ1-5 TRBD1
TGTGCCAGCAGGGGACTAGCCTATCGAAGCACAGATACGCAGTATTTT CASRGLAYRSTDTQYF TRBV7-9 many TRBJ2-3 TRBD2
TGTGCCAGCAGCTTCGGACACCGCCTATTGGAAGGGACGCAGTATTTT CASSFGHRLLEGTQYF TRBV7-2 many TRBJ2-3 -
TGTGCCAGCAGCTTAGGACGCTCTGGCTACACCTTC CASSLGRSGYTF TRBV11-2 many TRBJ1-2 -
TGCAGTGCTAGAGGCGGGGTGAGTCAGCCCCAGCATTTT CSARGGVSQPQHF TRBV20-1 many TRBJ1-5 -
TGTGCCAGCAGCTCAGGATCGAGGACTGAAGCTTTCTTT CASSSGSRTEAFF TRBV7-6 many TRBJ1-1 -
TGCAGTGCTTTACTACGGGAGATCCCTTACAATGAGCAGTTCTTC CSALLREIPYNEQFF TRBV20-1 - TRBJ2-1 -
TGTGCCAGCAGTAAGGGACAGGGGGCTGCTGGGGCCAACGTCCTGACTTTC CASSKGQGAAGANVLTF TRBV6-1 many TRBJ2-6 TRBD1
TGTGCCTGGAGTGTTCTTAGAGGCGATCAGCCCCAGCATTTT CAWSVLRGDQPQHF TRBV30 - TRBJ1-5 -
TGTGCCAGCAGTTCCAAGTATAGCAATCAGCCCCAGCATTTT CASSSKYSNQPQHF TRBV6-2/TRBV6-3 many TRBJ1-5 -
TGCAGTGCTAGATCGTACGATGAAAAACTGTTTTTT CSARSYDEKLFF TRBV20-1 many TRBJ1-4 -
TGTGCCAGCAGCCAAGCCGGGGGCGCGGGAAACACCATATATTTT CASSQAGGAGNTIYF TRBV14 many TRBJ1-3 -
TGTGCCAGCAGCCGAGAAAGGACAGCTGATAATTCACCCCTCCACTTT CASSRERTADNSPLHF TRBV12-3/TRBV12-4 many TRBJ1-6 -
TGTGCCAGCAGTGTAGGGACAGGTGGAAATCAGCCCCAGCATTTT CASSVGTGGNQPQHF TRBV27 many TRBJ1-5 TRBD1
TGTGCCAGCAGCTTAGATAGTTCGGTCGGACGGAATGAGCAGTTCTTC CASSLDSSVGRNEQFF TRBV7-2 many TRBJ2-1 -
TGTGCCAGCAGCTCCGCGGGCATAGCCAAAAACATTCAGTACTTC CASSSAGIAKNIQYF TRBV7-2 many TRBJ2-4 -
TGCGCCAGCGGTTCCCGAGAGTTTGCGGGGAAGAGACTAAGCGGGGAGCTGTTTTTT CASGSREFAGKRLSGELFF TRBV5-1 many TRBJ2-2 -
TGCGCCAGCAGCTTGGAACAGGGTGTCGGAGATGGCTACACCTTC CASSLEQGVGDGYTF TRBV5-1 many TRBJ1-2 -
TGCAGTGCTAGAGATGCCCAAAAACAGGACAGGTCAAAATACATTCAGTACTTC CSARDAQKQDRSKYIQYF TRBV20-1 many TRBJ2-4 TRBD1
TGTGCCAGCAGCCTGATGGGGCGCGGGGGAGCAGATACGCAGTATTTT CASSLMGRGGADTQYF TRBV7-9 many TRBJ2-3 TRBD2
TGTGCCAGCAGTTTCAAACAGGGCTATGGCTACACCTTC CASSFKQGYGYTF TRBV12-3/TRBV12-4 many TRBJ1-2 -